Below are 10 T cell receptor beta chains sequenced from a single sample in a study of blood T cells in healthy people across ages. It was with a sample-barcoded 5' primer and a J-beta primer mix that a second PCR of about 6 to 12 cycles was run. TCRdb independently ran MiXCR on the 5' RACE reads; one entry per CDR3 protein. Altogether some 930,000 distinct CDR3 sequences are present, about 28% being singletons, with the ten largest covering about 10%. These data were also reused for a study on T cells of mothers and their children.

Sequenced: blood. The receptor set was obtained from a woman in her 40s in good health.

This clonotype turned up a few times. The CDR3 spells CATSDPGQGRAGELFF. CDR3 DNA: TGTGCCACCAGTGACCCCGGACAGGGAAGAGCCGGGGAGCTGTTTTTT. The V and J genes are TRBV24-1 and TRBJ2-2, with TRBD1 matching over 8 bases. J was trimmed by 6 bases and V by 4 bases; bases with no gene match: 9. Germline CDR1 and CDR2: KGHDR and SFDVKD. CDR3 length equals 16 residues.

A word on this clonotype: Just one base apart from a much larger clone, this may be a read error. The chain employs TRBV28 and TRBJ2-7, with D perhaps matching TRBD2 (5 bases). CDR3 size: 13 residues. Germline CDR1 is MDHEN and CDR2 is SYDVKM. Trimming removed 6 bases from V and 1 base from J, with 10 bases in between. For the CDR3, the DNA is TGTGCCAGCAGATACGGGGTTTCCTACGAGCAGTACTTC. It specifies CASRYGVSYEQYF.

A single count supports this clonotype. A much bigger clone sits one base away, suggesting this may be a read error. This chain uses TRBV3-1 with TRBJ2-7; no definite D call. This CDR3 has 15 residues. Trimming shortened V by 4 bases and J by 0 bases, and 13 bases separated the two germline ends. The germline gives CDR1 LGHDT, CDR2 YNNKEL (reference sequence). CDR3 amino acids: CASSRGRVVSYEQYF. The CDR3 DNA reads TGTGCCAGCAGCCGAGGCCGGGTAGTCTCCTACGAGCAGTACTTC.

The CDR3 DNA sequence: TGTGCCAGTAGTTCGACAGGGATTGCCTACGAGCAGTACTTC. It specifies CASSSTGIAYEQYF. V gene TRBV19 combines with J gene TRBJ2-7; 7 nucleotides align to TRBD1. CDR1 and CDR2 from the germline V gene are LNHDA and SQIVND (reference sequence). V dropped 5 bases and J dropped 2; count of bases not matched to a gene: 6. The CDR3 covers 14 residues.

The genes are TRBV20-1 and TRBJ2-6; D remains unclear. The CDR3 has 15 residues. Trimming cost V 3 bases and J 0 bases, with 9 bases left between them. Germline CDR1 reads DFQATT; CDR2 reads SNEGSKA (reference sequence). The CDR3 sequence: CSASLGSSGANVLTF. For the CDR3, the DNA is TGCAGTGCTAGTCTGGGAAGCTCTGGGGCCAACGTCCTGACTTTC.

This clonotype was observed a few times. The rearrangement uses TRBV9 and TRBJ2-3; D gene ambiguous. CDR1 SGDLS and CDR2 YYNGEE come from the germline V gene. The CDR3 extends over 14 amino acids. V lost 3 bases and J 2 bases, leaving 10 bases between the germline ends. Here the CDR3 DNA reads TGTGCCAGCAGCGCACGAGCTCACACAGATACGCAGTATTTT. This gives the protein CASSARAHTDTQYF. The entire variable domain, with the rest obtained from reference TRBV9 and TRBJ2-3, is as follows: DSGVTQTPKHLITATGQRVTLRCSPRSGDLSVYWYQQSLDQGLQFLIQYYNGEERAKGNILERFSAQQFPDLHSELNLSSLELGDSALYFCASSARAHTDTQYFGPGTRLTVL.

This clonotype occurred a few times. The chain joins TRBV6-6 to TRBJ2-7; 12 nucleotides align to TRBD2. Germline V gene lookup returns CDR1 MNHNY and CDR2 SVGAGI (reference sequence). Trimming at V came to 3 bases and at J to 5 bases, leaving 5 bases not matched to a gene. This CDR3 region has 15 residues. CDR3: CASSYGTSGRHEQYF. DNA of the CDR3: TGTGCCAGCAGTTATGGGACTAGCGGGCGCCACGAGCAGTACTTC.

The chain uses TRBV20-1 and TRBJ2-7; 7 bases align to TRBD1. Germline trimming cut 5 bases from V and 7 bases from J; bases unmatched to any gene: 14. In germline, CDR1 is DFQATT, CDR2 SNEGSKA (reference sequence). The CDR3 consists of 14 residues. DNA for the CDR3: TGCAGTGCTTCTGGACAGGCCCCCTTGGAGGAGCAGTACTTC. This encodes CSASGQAPLEEQYF.

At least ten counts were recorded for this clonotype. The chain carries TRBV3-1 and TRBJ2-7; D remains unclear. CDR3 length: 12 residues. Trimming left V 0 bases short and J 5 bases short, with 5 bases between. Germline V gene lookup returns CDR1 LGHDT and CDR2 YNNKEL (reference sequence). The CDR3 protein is CASSQETHEQYF. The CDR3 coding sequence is TGTGCCAGCAGCCAAGAAACCCACGAGCAGTACTTC.

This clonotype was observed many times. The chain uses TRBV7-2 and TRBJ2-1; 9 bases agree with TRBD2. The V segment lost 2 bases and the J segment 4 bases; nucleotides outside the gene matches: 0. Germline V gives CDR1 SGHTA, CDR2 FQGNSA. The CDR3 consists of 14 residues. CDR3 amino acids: CASSLLAGYNEQFF. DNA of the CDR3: TGTGCCAGCAGCTTACTAGCGGGGTACAATGAGCAGTTCTTC.